These 16 T cell receptor beta chains originate from one sample sequenced in a study of T cell repertoires in cytomegalovirus infection. Antigen specificity for these receptors is unknown. TCRdb ran MiXCR on the reads and lists one entry per CDR3 protein. The sample consists of over 40,000 distinct CDR3 sequences, roughly 19% of them appearing once. The specimen was CD8+ T cells from cultured PBMCs, collected from culture after CMV antigen stimulation. The receptor set was obtained from a human donor in good health (CMV status not recorded). Some clones in this sample may be carry-over from other donors' samples.

V and J are TRBV6-6 and TRBJ1-1, with 7 bases identical to TRBD1. The CDR3 is 17 amino acids. Trimming removed 2 bases from V and 1 base from J; junction bases left unmatched: 10. Germline V gene lookup returns CDR1 MNHNY and CDR2 SVGAGI (reference sequence). Here the CDR3 reads CASSYVPADRSNTEAFF. The CDR3 DNA reads as TGTGCCAGCAGTTACGTTCCCGCGGACAGGTCGAACACTGAAGCTTTCTTT.

This clonotype appeared a few times. The rearrangement joins TRBV5-4 to TRBJ2-7; D remains ambiguous. Germline loops: CDR1 SGHNT, CDR2 YYREEE (reference sequence). V lost 4 bases and J 3 bases, leaving 11 bases between the germline ends. This CDR3 is built from 13 residues. CDR3 residues: CASSGGRNYEQYF. CDR3 bases: TGTGCCAGCAGCGGCGGCAGGAACTACGAGCAGTACTTC.

On this clonotype: It is likely a read error, because the conserved phenylalanine at the end of the CDR3 is missing. No DNA is shown, since the ends of the CDR3 on it are uncertain; the CDR3 is the one TCRdb lists. The gene calls are TRBV6-2 or TRBV6-3 and TRBJ2-3; the DNA was not used to check the table's D call, TRBD2. The CDR3 region is 12 residues in length, termini included. Germline loops: CDR1 MNHEY, CDR2 SVGEGT. The CDR3 sequence: CASIRGTSPHSR.

This clonotype showed up just a few times. This chain links TRBV14 with TRBJ2-5; D is undetermined. Trimming shortened V by 5 bases and J by 7 bases, and 11 bases separated the two germline ends. From germline, CDR1 is SGHDN and CDR2 FVKESK. CDR3 length: 12 amino acids. The CDR3 DNA is TGTGCCAGCAGCTTGGGCCTGGGGACCCAGTACTTC. Translating gives CASSLGLGTQYF.

This clonotype was seen many times. V gene TRBV13 combines with J gene TRBJ2-2, with D uncertain. The CDR3 sequence is 16 residues long. CDR1 and CDR2 (germline): PRHDT, FYEKMQ (reference sequence). Trimming removed 1 base at V and 7 bases at J, with 16 bases between. Here the CDR3 reads CASSLVPPGMNGELFF. As DNA, the CDR3 is TGTGCCAGCAGCTTAGTCCCCCCCGGAATGAACGGGGAGCTGTTTTTT.

Comments on this clonotype: A read error may explain this, as a much larger clone is one base away. The chain is built from TRBV12-3 or TRBV12-4 and TRBJ2-1; D is uncertain. V lost 8 bases and J 1 base, leaving 12 bases between the germline ends. CDR3 length: 14 amino acids. The CDR3: CASRGLGSYNEQFF. CDR3 nucleotide sequence: TGTGCCAGCCGCGGCCTGGGGTCCTACAATGAGCAGTTCTTC.

Comments on this clonotype: It may be a read error: a sequence one base away is much more abundant. V is TRBV27 and J is TRBJ1-5, with 7 nucleotides matching TRBD1. CDR3 length: 14 residues. Germline V lookup: CDR1 MNHEY, CDR2 SMNVEV (reference sequence). The CDR3 loop reads CASSRTGLNRPQHF. In DNA, the CDR3 is TGTGCCAGCAGTCGGACAGGCCTCAATCGGCCCCAGCATTTT.

This clonotype was detected ten times or more. This rearrangement joins TRBV7-8 to TRBJ2-7, with D perhaps TRBD1 or TRBD2 (5 bases each). From germline, CDR1 is SGHVS and CDR2 FQNEAQ. The V and J ends lost 3 bases and 10 bases respectively, with 22 bases between them. The CDR3 totals 15 residues. This chain's CDR3 is CASSFGEGFRLAQYF. As DNA, the CDR3 is TGTGCCAGCAGCTTTGGAGAGGGGTTCAGGCTTGCTCAGTACTTC.

The CDR3 is CASSRGGDRRGDPLHF. The CDR3 nucleotides are TGTGCCAGTTCTCGAGGGGGGGACAGGCGCGGGGACCCCCTCCACTTT. The V gene is TRBV5-4, the J gene TRBJ1-6; 8 nucleotides line up with TRBD1. The CDR3 is 16 amino acids. Germline CDR1 and CDR2: SGHNT and YYREEE (reference sequence). V was pared by 8 bases and J by 13 bases, with 20 bases of the junction left unmatched.

In its sample, this clonotype was seen a few times. J is TRBJ2-1 and V is TRBV28; unclear D gene. This CDR3 contains 15 residues. Trimming stripped 5 bases from V and 2 bases from J, with 13 bases between. Germline lookup yields CDR1 MDHEN and CDR2 SYDVKM. CDR3 protein: CASSPTNPTYNEQFF. CDR3 nucleotide sequence: TGTGCCAGCAGTCCTACTAACCCAACCTACAATGAGCAGTTCTTC.

The table lists this clonotype with many counts. J is TRBJ2-3 and V is TRBV11-1; D not certain. The germline V and J ends were trimmed by 2 bases and 0 bases, with 6 bases remaining between them. This CDR3 has 14 residues. Germline CDR1 SGHAT, CDR2 FQDESV (reference sequence). CDR3 DNA sequence: TGTGCCAGCAGCTTATATATCAGCACAGATACGCAGTATTTT. Amino acids: CASSLYISTDTQYF.

This clonotype was observed many times. In nucleotides, the CDR3 is TGTGCCAGCAGTTCGAGGGGGCTCCGCTCCGAGCAGTACTTC. As protein: CASSSRGLRSEQYF. The rearrangement uses TRBV6-5 and TRBJ2-7, with 7 bases lining up with TRBD1. The CDR3 covers 14 residues. V shed 4 bases, J shed 6 bases, and the junction held 9 bases outside the gene matches. Germline V gene sequence: CDR1 MNHEY, CDR2 SVGAGI.

This clonotype showed up many times. A junction boundary mismatches the germline segment, possibly from a read error. The CDR3 reads CASSGPVGNSDQPQHF. CDR3 nucleotides: TGTGCCAGCAGTGGCCCCGTCGGTAATAGCGATCAGCCCCAGCATTTT. V is TRBV6-1 and J is TRBJ1-5; D gene uncertain. The CDR3 is 16 residues long. Germline values: CDR1 MNHNS, CDR2 SASEGT.

With regard to this clonotype: A single base separates this from a much larger clone, so it may be a read error. In nucleotides, the CDR3 is TGTGCCATCAGCTACTCTAGCGGGAGGGACGAGCAGTACTTC. This codes for CAISYSSGRDEQYF. The chain uses TRBV11-2 and TRBJ2-7; TRBD2 aligns across 12 bases. The germline gives CDR1 SGHAT, CDR2 FQNNGV. CDR3 length equals 14 residues.

The chain couples TRBV7-9 to TRBJ2-2; D could derive from TRBD1 or TRBD2 (5 bases each). V lost 4 bases and J lost 2, with 17 bases in between. CDR1 SEHNR and CDR2 FQNEAQ come from the germline V gene (reference sequence). This CDR3 is 17 amino acids long. The DNA of the CDR3 is TGTGCCAGCAGCTCTACCTCCGGGACCCGCAACACCGGGGAGCTGTTTTTT. It yields the protein CASSSTSGTRNTGELFF. Together with reference TRBV7-9 and TRBJ2-2, the CDR3 gives the full variable domain: DTGVSQNPRHKITKRGQNVTFRCDPISEHNRLYWYRQTLGQGPEFLTYFQNEAQLEKSRLLSDRFSAERPKGSFSTLEIQRTEQGDSAMYLCASSSTSGTRNTGELFFGEGSRLTVL.

This clonotype was recorded at least ten times. V is TRBV7-9 and J is TRBJ2-7; no reliable D call. Trimming removed 5 bases at V and 2 bases at J, with 7 bases between. The germline V gene has CDR1 SEHNR and CDR2 FQNEAQ (reference sequence). The CDR3 runs to 12 residues. The CDR3 reads CASSPGTYEQYF. The DNA for the CDR3 is TGTGCCAGCAGCCCAGGCACCTACGAGCAGTACTTC.